These T cell receptor beta chains were read from a single sample in a study of blood T cell repertoires in COVID-19. Profiling relied on immunoSEQ multiplex PCR, and the TCRdb table lists in-frame clones only, not all of them. The sample records some 140,000 clones, roughly 89% being singletons. The sample comprised peripheral blood. The receptors come from a man in his fifties or sixties with acute or convalescent COVID-19. Both conserved end residues are part of each CDR3. D genes are given only for firm matches. Clone size appears in some rows only: once, few, many, or a class for an expanded clone.

D gene	V gene	J gene	clone size	CDR3 protein	CDR3 DNA
TRBD1	TRBV9	TRBJ1-2	NA	CASSGGTGAYGYTF	TGTGCCAGCAGCGGGGGGACAGGGGCTTATGGCTACACCTTC
NA	TRBV7-9	TRBJ1-5	NA	CASSKQGANQPQHF	TGTGCCAGCAGCAAACAGGGTGCCAATCAGCCCCAGCATTTT
NA	TRBV1	TRBJ2-7	NA	CTSSQDNTYEQYF	TGCACCAGCAGCCAAGATAATACCTACGAGCAGTACTTC
TRBD1	TRBV2	TRBJ1-1	NA	CASSGQGGIEAFF	TGTGCCAGCAGCGGACAGGGGGGAATTGAAGCTTTCTTT
NA	TRBV28	TRBJ1-5	NA	CASSSVWPIWAISNQPQHF	TGTGCCAGCAGTTCCGTATGGCCGATTTGGGCGATCAGCAATCAGCCCCAGCATTTT
TRBD1	TRBV9	TRBJ1-3	NA	CASSGRGGVRNTIYF	TGTGCCAGCAGCGGGAGAGGGGGCGTGAGAAACACCATATATTTT
TRBD1	TRBV25-1	TRBJ1-6	NA	CASSEAGQGHSPLHF	TGTGCCAGCAGTGAAGCGGGACAGGGTCATTCACCCCTCCACTTT
TRBD2	TRBV28	TRBJ2-1	NA	CASSDPASGRAGSQFF	TGTGCCAGCTCCGACCCGGCTAGCGGGAGGGCCGGGTCTCAGTTCTTC
TRBD1	TRBV4-1	TRBJ1-1	NA	CASSLPGTENTEAFF	TGCGCCAGCAGCCTACCCGGGACAGAGAACACTGAAGCTTTCTTT
TRBD1	TRBV29-1	TRBJ2-3	NA	CSVVGQNTDTQYF	TGCAGCGTTGTGGGACAGAACACAGATACGCAGTATTTT
TRBD2	TRBV4-1	TRBJ2-3	once	CASSQRAGVGDTQYF	TGCGCCAGCAGCCAACGAGCGGGAGTAGGAGATACGCAGTATTTT
TRBD1	TRBV28	TRBJ2-1	NA	CASSPQPTGDNEQFF	TGTGCCAGCAGTCCCCAACCCACAGGGGACAATGAGCAGTTCTTC
TRBD2	TRBV28	TRBJ2-1	NA	CASSPQAGSLSYNEQFF	TGTGCCAGCAGTCCGCAAGCGGGGTCGCTCTCCTACAATGAGCAGTTCTTC
TRBD2	TRBV7-9	TRBJ2-2	once	CASSLPGGADTGELFF	TGTGCCAGCAGCTTACCGGGGGGGGCGGACACCGGGGAGCTGTTTTTT
NA	TRBV7-2	TRBJ1-1	NA	CASSLAQDTEAFF	TGTGCCAGCAGCTTAGCGCAGGACACTGAAGCTTTCTTT
NA	TRBV6-2/TRBV6-3	TRBJ2-5	NA	CASSSRTPETQYF	TGTGCCAGCAGTTCCCGGACTCCCGAGACCCAGTACTTC
NA	TRBV7-2	TRBJ2-1	NA	CASSWGGRDKGFF	TGTGCCAGCAGCTGGGGTGGAAGGGACAAGGGTTTCTTC
NA	TRBV18	TRBJ1-2	NA	CASSPPDKGYGYTF	TGTGCCAGCTCACCTCCGGACAAGGGCTATGGCTACACCTTC
TRBD1	TRBV5-6	TRBJ1-1	few	CASSPPNRGQEAFF	TGTGCCAGCAGCCCTCCGAACAGGGGGCAAGAAGCTTTCTTT
TRBD1	TRBV15	TRBJ1-3	NA	CATSRGQGSHGNTIYF	TGTGCCACCAGCAGAGGACAGGGGAGTCATGGAAACACCATATATTTT
NA	TRBV9	TRBJ1-2	NA	CASSFQGNYGYTF	TGTGCCAGCAGCTTCCAGGGTAACTATGGCTACACCTTC
TRBD2	TRBV27	TRBJ2-7	NA	CASSYSSGDYEQYF	TGTGCCAGCAGCTACTCTAGCGGAGACTACGAGCAGTACTTC
NA	TRBV9	TRBJ2-1	NA	CASSVADNEQFF	TGTGCCAGCAGCGTAGCGGACAATGAGCAGTTCTTC
TRBD1	TRBV12-3/TRBV12-4	TRBJ2-1	NA	CASSGTGAEQFF	TGTGCCAGCAGTGGGACAGGGGCTGAGCAGTTCTTC
TRBD1	TRBV9	TRBJ2-6	NA	CASSVATDRGAGANVLTF	TGTGCCAGCAGCGTAGCTACGGACAGGGGGGCTGGGGCCAACGTCCTGACTTTC
TRBD1	TRBV29-1	TRBJ2-7	medium-sized	CSVLDRGSSYEQYF	TGCAGCGTGCTCGACAGGGGGAGCTCCTACGAGCAGTACTTC
TRBD1	TRBV6-5	TRBJ1-1	few	CASRGTGGFAEAFF	TGTGCCAGCAGGGGGACAGGGGGCTTCGCTGAAGCTTTCTTT
NA	TRBV7-9	TRBJ2-2	once	CASSLKGLGTGELFF	TGTGCCAGCAGCTTAAAGGGGCTCGGCACCGGGGAGCTGTTTTTT
NA	TRBV15	TRBJ1-5	NA	CATSRDTGSNQPQHF	TGTGCCACCAGCAGAGACACAGGTTCCAATCAGCCCCAGCATTTT
TRBD1	TRBV7-3	TRBJ2-1	NA	CASSFQGAPLHEQFF	TGTGCCAGCAGCTTCCAGGGGGCGCCCCTCCATGAGCAGTTCTTC
NA	TRBV9	TRBJ2-7	once	CASSVGGSYEQYF	TGTGCCAGCAGCGTAGGCGGCTCCTACGAGCAGTACTTC
NA	TRBV28	TRBJ2-2	NA	CASTYLTGMAGELFF	TGTGCCAGCACCTATCTTACAGGGATGGCCGGGGAGCTGTTTTTT
NA	TRBV7-2	TRBJ1-2	NA	CASTSQVSVGGYTF	TGTGCCAGCACCTCACAGGTCTCCGTGGGGGGCTACACCTTC
NA	TRBV27	TRBJ2-3	NA	CASSLLFGVGTDTQYF	TGTGCCAGCAGTTTATTATTCGGAGTTGGAACAGATACGCAGTATTTT
TRBD1	TRBV30	TRBJ1-6	NA	CASNPGTGFSSPLHF	TGTGCCTCCAACCCCGGGACAGGGTTTAGTTCACCCCTCCACTTT
NA	TRBV4-1	TRBJ1-1	NA	CASSPRMNTEAFF	TGCGCCAGCAGCCCCAGGATGAACACTGAAGCTTTCTTT
TRBD2	TRBV11-2	TRBJ2-1	NA	CASRSGGTSNSYNEQFF	TGTGCCAGCAGATCCGGCGGGACTAGCAACTCCTACAATGAGCAGTTCTTC
TRBD1	TRBV6-1	TRBJ1-2	NA	CASSVAGGVGNYGYTF	TGTGCCAGCAGTGTGGCAGGGGGCGTGGGTAACTATGGCTACACCTTC
NA	TRBV27	TRBJ1-6	NA	CASSRWGVDSPLHF	TGTGCCAGCAGTCGTTGGGGGGTGGACTCACCCCTCCACTTT
TRBD2	TRBV28	TRBJ2-5	NA	CASSSRTSGETQYF	TGTGCCAGCAGTTCCCGGACTAGCGGGGAGACCCAGTACTTC